Listed below are T cell receptor beta chains from one sample, sequenced in a study of Ad26.COV2.S vaccination and SARS-CoV-2 variants. Assay used: immunoSEQ multiplex PCR; TCRdb lists only in-frame clones, some missing. Of 380,000 or so clones in the sample, 88% were seen once. Sample: peripheral blood, taken in a trial of Ad26.COV2.S vaccine versus placebo. These receptors originate from a person aged 18-60 years who received the Ad26.COV2.S COVID-19 vaccine or a placebo. CDR3s include the opening cysteine and the closing phenylalanine or tryptophan. The D gene is left open where the match is weak. Rows give clone size only sometimes, using once, few, many, or a class for an expanded clone.

TRBD1 TRBJ2-5 . TRBV19 15 TGTGCCAGTAAGCGACAGGGGGTACACCAGGAGACCCAGTACTTC CASKRQGVHQETQYF
. TRBJ1-1 . TRBV6-5 14 TGTGCCAGCAGATCCACAGGGAGGTTCTCTGAAGCTTTCTTT CASRSTGRFSEAFF
TRBD1 TRBJ1-1 . TRBV6-2/TRBV6-3 16 TGTGCCAGCAGTCATCTACTGACAGGGGTTAACACTGAAGCTTTCTTT CASSHLLTGVNTEAFF
. TRBJ1-3 . TRBV2 15 TGTGCCAGCACGGGGGGCAGGGGCCGTTTTGGCACCATATATTTT CASTGGRGRFGTIYF
. TRBJ2-2 . TRBV11-3 15 TGTGCCAGCAGCATAAGCGGAGCAAACACCGGGGAGCTGTTTTTT CASSISGANTGELFF
. TRBJ1-3 . TRBV10-3 18 TGTGCCATCAGTGAGACGCCGGGACTGAGTTTCTCTGGAAACACCATATATTTT CAISETPGLSFSGNTIYF
. TRBJ2-1 . TRBV12-2 23 TGTGCAAGTCGCTCCCCACATCTCGGTCGGTGGAGGACAGGGGGCCCAAGCTACAATGAGCAGTTCTTC CASRSPHLGRWRTGGPSYNEQFF
TRBD1 TRBJ1-1 . TRBV7-3 17 TGTGCCAGCAGCTTCTTGACAGGGGGCCGCTCAGGTACTGAAGCTTTCTTT CASSFLTGGRSGTEAFF
. TRBJ1-1 few TRBV4-2 14 TGTGCCAGCAGCCAAGTGGCGGGGGACACTGAAGCTTTCTTT CASSQVAGDTEAFF
TRBD1 TRBJ1-1 . TRBV6-4 16 TGTGCCAGCAGTACTGAAACCGGGACAGGAATCTCGGAAGCTTTCTTT CASSTETGTGISEAFF
. TRBJ2-7 . TRBV18 13 TGTGCCAGCTCACCCCCCGGTTTCTACGAGCAGTACTTC CASSPPGFYEQYF
. TRBJ1-1 . TRBV6-6 13 TGTGCCAGCAGTTACTCAACTAGTACTGAAGCTTTCTTT CASSYSTSTEAFF
. TRBJ2-5 . TRBV16 11 TGTGCCAGCAGCCAATCCCAGACCCAGTACTTC CASSQSQTQYF
. TRBJ2-1 . TRBV5-1 11 TGCGCCAGCAGCCCTGAGCGGGAGCAGTTCTTC CASSPEREQFF
TRBD1 TRBJ2-7 . TRBV28 18 TGTGCCAGCAGTTTCCCGCCCTACCGCACAGGGGGGCTATACGAGCAGTACTTC CASSFPPYRTGGLYEQYF
. TRBJ1-2 . TRBV28 13 TGTGCCAGCAGTATTTCGGTGAACTATGGCTACACCTTC CASSISVNYGYTF
TRBD1 TRBJ2-7 . TRBV9 15 TGTGCCAGCAGCGTCACCGGGGACAGGGTCTGGGAGCAGTACTTC CASSVTGDRVWEQYF
. TRBJ1-4 . TRBV14 15 TGTGCCAGCAGCCGCAAACTGGTCACTAATGAAAAACTGTTTTTT CASSRKLVTNEKLFF